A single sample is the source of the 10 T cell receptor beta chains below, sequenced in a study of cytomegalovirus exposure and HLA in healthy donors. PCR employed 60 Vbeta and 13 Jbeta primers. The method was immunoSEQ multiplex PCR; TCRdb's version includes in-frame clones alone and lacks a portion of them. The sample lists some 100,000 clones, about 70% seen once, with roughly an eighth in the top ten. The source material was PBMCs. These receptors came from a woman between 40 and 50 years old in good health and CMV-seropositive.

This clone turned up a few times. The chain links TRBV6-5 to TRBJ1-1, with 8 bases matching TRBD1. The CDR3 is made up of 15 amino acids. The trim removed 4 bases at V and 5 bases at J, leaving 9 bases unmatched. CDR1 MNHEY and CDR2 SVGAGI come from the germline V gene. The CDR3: CASSSRGTGITEAFF. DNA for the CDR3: TGTGCCAGCAGTTCCAGGGGGACAGGAATAACTGAAGCTTTCTTT.

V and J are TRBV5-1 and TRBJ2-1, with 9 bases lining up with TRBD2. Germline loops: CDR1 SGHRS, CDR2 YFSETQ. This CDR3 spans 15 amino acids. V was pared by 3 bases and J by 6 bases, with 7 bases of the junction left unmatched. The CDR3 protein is CASSSLAGPINEQFF. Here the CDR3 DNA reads TGCGCCAGCAGCTCACTAGCGGGCCCTATCAATGAGCAGTTCTTC.

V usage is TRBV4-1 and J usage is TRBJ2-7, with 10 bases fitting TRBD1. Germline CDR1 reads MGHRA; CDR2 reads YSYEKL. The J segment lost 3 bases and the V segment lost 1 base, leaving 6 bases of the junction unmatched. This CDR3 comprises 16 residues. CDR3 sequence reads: CASSQGPGQGVYEQYF. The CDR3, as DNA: TGCGCCAGCAGCCAAGGCCCCGGACAGGGGGTCTACGAGCAGTACTTC.

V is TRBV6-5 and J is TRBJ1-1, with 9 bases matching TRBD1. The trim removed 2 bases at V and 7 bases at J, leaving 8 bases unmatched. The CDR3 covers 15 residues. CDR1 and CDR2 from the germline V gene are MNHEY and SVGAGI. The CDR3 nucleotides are TGTGCCAGCAGTTACCACGGACAGGGGATCGATGAAGCTTTCTTT. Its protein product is CASSYHGQGIDEAFF.

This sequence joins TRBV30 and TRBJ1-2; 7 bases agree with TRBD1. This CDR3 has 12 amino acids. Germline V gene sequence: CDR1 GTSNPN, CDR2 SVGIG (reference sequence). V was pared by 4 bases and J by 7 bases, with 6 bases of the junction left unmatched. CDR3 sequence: CAWTTTGSGYTF. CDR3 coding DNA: TGTGCCTGGACCACGACAGGGTCTGGCTACACCTTC. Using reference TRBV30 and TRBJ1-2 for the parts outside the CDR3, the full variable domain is SQTIHQWPATLVQPVGSPLSLECTVEGTSNPNLYWYRQAAGRGLQLLFYSVGIGQISSEVPQNLSASRPQDRQFILSSKKLLLSDSGFYLCAWTTTGSGYTFGSGTRLTVV.

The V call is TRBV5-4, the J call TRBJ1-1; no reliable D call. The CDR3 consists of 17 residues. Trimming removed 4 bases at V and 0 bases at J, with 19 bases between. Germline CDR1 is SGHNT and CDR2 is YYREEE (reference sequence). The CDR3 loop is CASSPTSPYTVNTEAFF. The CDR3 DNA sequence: TGTGCCAGCAGCCCAACCTCCCCCTATACAGTGAACACTGAAGCTTTCTTT.

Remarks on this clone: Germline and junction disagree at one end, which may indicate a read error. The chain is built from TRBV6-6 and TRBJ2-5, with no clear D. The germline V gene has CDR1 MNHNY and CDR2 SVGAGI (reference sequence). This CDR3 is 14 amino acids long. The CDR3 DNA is TGTGCCGGCAGCCACTCTAAGTCCCCAGGGACCCAGTACTTC. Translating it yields CAGSHSKSPGTQYF.

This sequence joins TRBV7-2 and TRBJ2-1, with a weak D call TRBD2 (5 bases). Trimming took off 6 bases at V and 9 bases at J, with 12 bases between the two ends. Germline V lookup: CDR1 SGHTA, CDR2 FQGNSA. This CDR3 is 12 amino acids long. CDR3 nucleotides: TGTGCCAGCAGTGTAGGCCGGGGTGAGCAGTTCTTC. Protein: CASSVGRGEQFF.

CDR3 region: CASSLDYRGEQPQHF. DNA for the CDR3: TGTGCCAGCAGCTTAGACTACAGGGGGGAGCAGCCCCAGCATTTT. This sequence joins TRBV11-2 and TRBJ1-5, with TRBD1 matching 8 bases. This CDR3 region has 15 residues. CDR1 SGHAT and CDR2 FQNNGV come from the germline V gene. The V gene end was trimmed by 0 bases and the J gene end by 7 bases; junction bases not matched to a gene: 5.

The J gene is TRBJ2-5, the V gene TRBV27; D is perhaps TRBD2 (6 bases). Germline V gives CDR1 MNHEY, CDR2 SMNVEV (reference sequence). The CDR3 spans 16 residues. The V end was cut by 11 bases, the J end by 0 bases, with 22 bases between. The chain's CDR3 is CAPEVETGVYQETQYF. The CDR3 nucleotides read TGTGCCCCCGAGGTGGAAACGGGGGTGTACCAAGAGACCCAGTACTTC.